Many counts were recorded for the clone carrying this T cell receptor beta chain. Its antigen is currently unknown. The sample belongs to a study of T cells after yellow fever vaccination. Production of TCR cDNA was by 5'RACE template switching, which also added a universal primer site and UMIs. TCRdb redid the calling of the 5' RACE reads with MiXCR, one entry per CDR3 protein. The table lists about 330,000 distinct CDR3 sequences, 4.1% of them singletons. The study's findings and limits: Bulk-population clonotypes that are abundant could appear as contaminants in FACS-sorted repertoires.

The CDR3 has 16 amino acids. The sequence came from a man aged 18-30 years who received the YFV17D yellow fever vaccine. The chain combines TRBV3-2 with TRBJ1-3; the table names TRBD1, a call not compared with the DNA. TRBV3-2 counts as a pseudogene. The sequencing here drew on PBMCs, taken 5 days after the yellow fever booster vaccination. Here the CDR3 DNA reads TGTGCCAGCAGCCAAGAGGGTAGGGGCGCCGAAAACACCATATATTTT. Translation: CASSQEGRGAENTIYF.